One and the same sample provided the 15 T cell receptor beta chains below, sequenced in a study of blood T cell repertoires in COVID-19. The data were produced by immunoSEQ multiplex PCR, yet TCRdb's version contains in-frame clones alone and is incomplete. In the table there are roughly 280,000 clones, just under 90% of which are singletons. Sequences were obtained from PBMCs or T cells enriched from blood (not recorded which). These TCRs come from a woman aged 60-75 years who had recovered from COVID-19.

This sequence joins TRBV28 and TRBJ2-7; D is unresolved. Looked up from germline, CDR1 is MDHEN and CDR2 is SYDVKM. Between the trimmed V and J ends, which lost 2 bases and 7 bases, there was a span of 6 bases. This CDR3 has 11 amino acids. The CDR3 sequence: CASSLEREQYF. The CDR3 DNA reads as TGTGCCAGCAGTTTAGAGAGGGAGCAGTACTTC. The variable domain in full, completed from reference TRBV28 and TRBJ2-7, reads DVKVTQSSRYLVKRTGEKVFLECVQDMDHENMFWYRQDPGLGLRLIYFSYDVKMKEKGDIPEGYSVSREKKERFSLILESASTNQTSMYLCASSLEREQYFGPGTRLTVT.

The rearrangement links TRBV27 to TRBJ1-4, with D possibly being TRBD1 (6 bases). The CDR3 runs to 15 residues. Trimming pared 5 bases from V and 8 bases from J, leaving 18 bases between. Germline V gene lookup returns CDR1 MNHEY and CDR2 SMNVEV (reference sequence). CDR3 in amino acids: CASSLNTGSQEKLFF. The CDR3 DNA is TGTGCCAGCAGTCTCAATACAGGGTCCCAAGAAAAACTGTTTTTT.

The CDR3 region has the DNA TGTGCCAGCACCTTAGCGGGGGCACAAGAGACCCAGTACTTC. The encoded protein is CASTLAGAQETQYF. The chain couples TRBV2 to TRBJ2-5, with TRBD2 matching over 9 bases. Germline V gene data show CDR1 as SNHLY and CDR2 as FYNNEI. The trim removed 7 bases at V and 2 bases at J, leaving 5 bases unmatched. The CDR3 has 14 residues.

Here the CDR3 DNA reads TGTGCCAGCAGTTTTGGGCCGTCGGGGACAAATAACTATGGCTACACCTTC. This gives the protein CASSFGPSGTNNYGYTF. V usage is TRBV28 and J usage is TRBJ1-2; D possibly corresponds to TRBD1 (6 bases). Between the trimmed V and J ends, which lost 3 bases and 1 base, there was a span of 18 bases. The length of the CDR3 is 17 residues. The germline CDR1 and CDR2 sequences are MDHEN and SYDVKM.

Points on this clone: A junction boundary mismatches the germline segment, possibly from a read error. The CDR3 coding sequence is TGTGCTAGCAGCTCCGTTGTGGGGGCCCAAGAGACCCAGTACTTC. Encoded protein: CASSSVVGAQETQYF. The V gene is TRBV7-7, the J gene TRBJ2-5, with D possibly TRBD1 on 6 matching bases. The length of the CDR3 is 15 residues. Germline V gene lookup returns CDR1 SSHAT and CDR2 FNYEAQ (reference sequence). Together with reference TRBV7-7 and TRBJ2-5, the CDR3 gives the full variable domain: GAGVSQSPRYKVTKRGQDVTLRCDPISSHATLYWYQQALGQGPEFLTYFNYEAQPDKSGLPSDRFSAERPEGSISTLTIQRTEQRDSAMYRCASSSVVGAQETQYFGPGTRLLVL.

The gene calls are TRBV9 and TRBJ1-4; 7 bases align to TRBD1. Trimming took 2 bases from V and 6 from J; bases not matched to a gene: 4. Germline V gives CDR1 SGDLS, CDR2 YYNGEE. This CDR3 has 14 amino acids. The CDR3 coding sequence is TGTGCCAGCAGCGTTAGAGGGACAGATGAAAAACTGTTTTTT. The encoded protein is CASSVRGTDEKLFF.

The chain links TRBV10-2 to TRBJ1-3; no clear D gene. Germline assignment: CDR1 WSHSY and CDR2 SAAADI. This CDR3 region has 12 residues. V lost 11 bases, J lost 0 bases, and 8 bases lay in between. In nucleotides, the CDR3 is TGCGCCTCACAGCTCTCTGGAAACACCATATATTTT. Its protein product is CASQLSGNTIYF.

The chain recombines TRBV18 with TRBJ1-6; a weak D match, TRBD1 (5 bases). Germline V gene data show CDR1 as KGHSH and CDR2 as LQKENI. Trimming took 6 bases from V and 4 from J, leaving 10 bases between them. This CDR3 spans 14 amino acids. The CDR3 region has the DNA TGTGCCAGCTCCCCGGGGGGATATAATTCACCCCTCCACTTT. Encoded protein: CASSPGGYNSPLHF.

The chain has TRBV6-5 and TRBJ1-6; 9 nucleotides agree with TRBD1. The trim removed 6 bases at V and 10 bases at J, leaving 10 bases unmatched. This CDR3 is built from 15 residues. Germline values: CDR1 MNHEY, CDR2 SVGAGI. CDR3 DNA sequence: TGTGCCAGCAGAGATGGACAGGGGCGGTACTCACCCCTCCACTTT. Residues: CASRDGQGRYSPLHF.

The V gene is TRBV6-5, the J gene TRBJ1-4; 8 positions match TRBD1. Losses at the gene ends were 11 bases for V and 2 bases for J; bases not matched to a gene: 4. The CDR3 spans 13 residues. Germline CDR1 and CDR2: MNHEY and SVGAGI. The CDR3 reads CAGQGVTNEKLFF. CDR3 sequence (DNA): TGTGCCGGACAGGGTGTCACTAATGAAAAACTGTTTTTT.

This rearrangement joins TRBV6-2 or TRBV6-3 to TRBJ2-3, with D possibly TRBD2 on 6 matching bases. In germline, CDR1 is MNHEY, CDR2 SVGEGT. The CDR3 has 14 residues. V lost 5 bases and J lost 0, with 9 bases in between. The CDR3 region is CASSGTRSTDTQYF. The CDR3 DNA reads as TGTGCCAGCAGTGGGACTCGAAGCACAGATACGCAGTATTTT.

V gene TRBV4-1 combines with J gene TRBJ1-2; 7 nucleotides match TRBD1. The CDR3 is made up of 15 amino acids. The J segment lost 4 bases and the V segment lost 4 bases, leaving 9 bases of the junction unmatched. The germline gives CDR1 MGHRA, CDR2 YSYEKL. The CDR3 nucleotides are TGCGCCAGCAGCCCACTGACAGGGACCTCCTATGGCTACACCTTC. Protein: CASSPLTGTSYGYTF.

This chain uses TRBV30 with TRBJ1-5; perhaps TRBD1 as D (5 bases). Germline assignment: CDR1 GTSNPN and CDR2 SVGIG (reference sequence). This CDR3 is 13 amino acids long. V dropped 2 bases and J dropped 4 bases, with 9 bases sitting between them. In DNA form, the CDR3 reads TGTGCCTGGAGTAAAGACAGAAATCAGCCCCAGCATTTT. It translates to CAWSKDRNQPQHF.

The chain employs TRBV2 and TRBJ1-6, with 7 positions matching TRBD1. Germline V lookup: CDR1 SNHLY, CDR2 FYNNEI. This CDR3 spans 14 amino acids. V lost 5 bases, J lost 9 bases, and 7 bases stayed unmatched. Here the CDR3 reads CASSLDRSSSPLHF. The CDR3 nucleotides are TGTGCCAGCAGTCTGGACAGGTCGTCTTCACCCCTCCACTTT.

CDR3 region: CASSRLGGAANTDTQYF. CDR3 coding DNA: TGTGCCAGCAGCCGCCTTGGGGGGGCCGCAAATACAGATACGCAGTATTTT. The chain links TRBV11-3 to TRBJ2-3; the D gene is possibly TRBD2 (7 bases). The CDR3 spans 17 residues. Germline loops: CDR1 SGHNT, CDR2 YENEEA. Trimming removed 5 bases from V and 3 bases from J, with 21 bases in between.